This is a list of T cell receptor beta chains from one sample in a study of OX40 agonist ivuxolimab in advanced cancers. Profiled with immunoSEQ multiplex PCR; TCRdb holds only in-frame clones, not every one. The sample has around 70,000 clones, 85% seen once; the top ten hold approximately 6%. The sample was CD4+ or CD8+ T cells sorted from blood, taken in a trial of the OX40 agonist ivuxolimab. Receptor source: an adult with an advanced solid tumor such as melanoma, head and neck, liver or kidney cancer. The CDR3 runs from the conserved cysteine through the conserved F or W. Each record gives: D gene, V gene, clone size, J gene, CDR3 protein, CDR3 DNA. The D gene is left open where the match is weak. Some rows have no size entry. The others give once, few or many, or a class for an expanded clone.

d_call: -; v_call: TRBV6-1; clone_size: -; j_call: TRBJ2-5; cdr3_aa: CASSEAKGVTETQYF; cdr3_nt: TGTGCCAGCAGTGAAGCGAAGGGGGTAACGGAGACCCAGTACTTC
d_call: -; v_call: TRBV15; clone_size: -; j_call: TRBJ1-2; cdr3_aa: CATSRDLGGNYGYTF; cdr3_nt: TGTGCCACCAGCAGAGACCTAGGGGGGAACTATGGCTACACCTTC
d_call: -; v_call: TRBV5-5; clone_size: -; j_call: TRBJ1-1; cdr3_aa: CASSSVYTVNTEAFF; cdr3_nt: TGTGCCAGCAGCTCAGTTTACACAGTGAACACTGAAGCTTTCTTT
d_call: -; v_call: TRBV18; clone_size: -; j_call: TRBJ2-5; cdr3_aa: CASSPPEVGPRETQYF; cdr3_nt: TGTGCCAGCTCACCACCGGAGGTTGGCCCTAGGGAGACCCAGTACTTC
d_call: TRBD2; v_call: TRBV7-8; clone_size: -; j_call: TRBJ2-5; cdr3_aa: CASSLGVSGRAETQYF; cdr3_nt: TGTGCCAGCAGCTTAGGGGTTAGCGGGAGAGCAGAGACCCAGTACTTC
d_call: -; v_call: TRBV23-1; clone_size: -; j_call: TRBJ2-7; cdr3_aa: CASSQGANYEQYF; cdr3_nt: TGCGCCAGCAGTCAAGGGGCCAACTACGAGCAGTACTTC
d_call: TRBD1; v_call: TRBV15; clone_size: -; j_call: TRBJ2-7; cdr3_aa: CATSRDSTGDEQYF; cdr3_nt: TGTGCCACCAGCAGGGACTCGACAGGGGACGAGCAGTACTTC
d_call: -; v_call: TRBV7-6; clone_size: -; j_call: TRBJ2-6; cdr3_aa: CASSLEVPNSGANVLTF; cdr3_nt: TGTGCCAGCAGCTTAGAAGTTCCGAACTCTGGGGCCAACGTCCTGACTTTC
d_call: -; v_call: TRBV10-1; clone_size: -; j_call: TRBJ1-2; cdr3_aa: CASSESANYGYTF; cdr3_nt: TGCGCCAGCAGTGAGTCGGCTAACTATGGCTACACCTTC
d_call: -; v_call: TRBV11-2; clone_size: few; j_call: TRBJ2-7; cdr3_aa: CASSFRTAYEQYF; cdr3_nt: TGTGCCAGCAGCTTTAGGACAGCCTACGAGCAGTACTTC
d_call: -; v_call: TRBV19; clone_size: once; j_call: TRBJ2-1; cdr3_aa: CASSIAGLGNEQFF; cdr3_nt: TGTGCCAGTAGTATAGCAGGCCTTGGCAATGAGCAGTTCTTC
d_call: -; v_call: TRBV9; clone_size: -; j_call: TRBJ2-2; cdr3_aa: CASSPRTLVSGELFF; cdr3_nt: TGTGCCAGCAGCCCCCGTACCCTAGTCAGCGGGGAGCTGTTTTTT
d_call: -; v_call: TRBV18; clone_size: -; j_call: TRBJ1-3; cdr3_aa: CASSLTSQTARNTIYF; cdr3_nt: TGTGCCAGTTCACTAACCTCCCAGACAGCCAGAAACACCATATATTTT
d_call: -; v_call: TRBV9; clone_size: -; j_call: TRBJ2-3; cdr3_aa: CASSVGRDTQYF; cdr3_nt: TGTGCCAGCAGCGTCGGGCGGGATACGCAGTATTTT
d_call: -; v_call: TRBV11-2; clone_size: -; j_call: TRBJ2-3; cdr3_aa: CASSQGSYNTQYF; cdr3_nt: TGTGCCAGCAGCCAAGGGAGTTATAATACGCAGTATTTT
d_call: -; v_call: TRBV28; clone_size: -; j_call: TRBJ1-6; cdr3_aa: CASSLSSWGSPLHF; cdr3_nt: TGTGCCAGCAGTTTATCCTCTTGGGGGTCACCCCTCCACTTT
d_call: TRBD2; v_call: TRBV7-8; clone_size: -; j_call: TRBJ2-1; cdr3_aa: CASSPLTGGGWGEQFF; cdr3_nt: TGTGCCAGCAGCCCTCTCACGGGCGGGGGATGGGGTGAGCAGTTCTTC
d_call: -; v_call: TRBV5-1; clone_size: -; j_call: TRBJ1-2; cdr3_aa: CASSMDSYGYTF; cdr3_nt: TGCGCCAGCAGCATGGACAGCTATGGCTACACCTTC
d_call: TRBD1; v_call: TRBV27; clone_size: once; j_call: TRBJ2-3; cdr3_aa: CASRSQGAADTQYF; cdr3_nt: TGTGCCAGCAGATCACAGGGGGCAGCAGATACGCAGTATTTT